This T cell receptor (beta chain) was profiled in a study of blood T cells in healthy people across ages. For the second PCR, which ran for roughly 6 to 12 cycles, a sample-barcoded 5' primer and a J-beta primer mix were used. TCRdb fed the 5' RACE reads into MiXCR, producing one record per CDR3 protein. Of almost 800,000 distinct CDR3 sequences in the sample, 55% to 70% are singletons; the top ten hold 22%. CDR3 length: 13 residues. Germline-derived CDR1 and CDR2 are SQVTM and ANQGSEA. V was trimmed by 4 bases and J by 1 base, leaving 9 bases between them. The study, taken as a whole, reports: PBMC samples, being unsorted, prevented any conclusive comparison of naive and antigen-experienced cells.

This clonotype showed up just once. Its antigen is still unknown. In terms of origin and age, donors were healthy Caucasian individuals from Russia aged roughly 6 to 100. Samples each had at least 5.5 micrograms of total RNA extracted. The chain has TRBV29-1 and TRBJ2-3; perhaps D is TRBD1 or TRBD2 (5 bases each). Sequenced input: blood. The sequence was obtained from a man aged 25-40 years in good health. CDR3 coding DNA: TGCAGCGTTGCACGGGACCGCACAGATACGCAGTATTTT. As protein: CSVARDRTDTQYF.